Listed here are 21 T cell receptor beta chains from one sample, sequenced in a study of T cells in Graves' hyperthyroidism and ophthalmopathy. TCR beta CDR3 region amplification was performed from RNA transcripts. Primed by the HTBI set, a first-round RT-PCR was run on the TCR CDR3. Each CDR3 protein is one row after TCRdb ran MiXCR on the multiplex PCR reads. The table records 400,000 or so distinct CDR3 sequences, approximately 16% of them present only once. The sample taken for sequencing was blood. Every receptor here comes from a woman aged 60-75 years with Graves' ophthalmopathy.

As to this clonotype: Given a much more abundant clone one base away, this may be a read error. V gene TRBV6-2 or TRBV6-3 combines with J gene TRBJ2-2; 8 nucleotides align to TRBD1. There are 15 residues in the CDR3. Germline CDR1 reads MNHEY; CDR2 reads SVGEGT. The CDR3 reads CASSTQGALTGEPFF. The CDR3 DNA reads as TGTGCCAGCAGCACTCAGGGGGCGCTTACCGGGGAGCCGTTTTTT.

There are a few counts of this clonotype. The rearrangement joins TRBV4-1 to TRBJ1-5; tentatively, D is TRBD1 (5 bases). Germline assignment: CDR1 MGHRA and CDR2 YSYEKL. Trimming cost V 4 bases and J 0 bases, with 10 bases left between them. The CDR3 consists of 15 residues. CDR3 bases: TGCGCCAGCAGCCCCGTGGGGGATAGCAATCAGCCCCAGCATTTT. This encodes CASSPVGDSNQPQHF.

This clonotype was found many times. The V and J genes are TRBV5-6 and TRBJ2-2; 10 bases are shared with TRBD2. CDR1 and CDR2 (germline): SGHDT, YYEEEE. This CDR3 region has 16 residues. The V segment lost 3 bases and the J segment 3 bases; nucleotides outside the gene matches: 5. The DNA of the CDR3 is TGTGCCAGCAGCTCATTAGCGGGAGGAGACACCGGGGAGCTGTTTTTT. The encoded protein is CASSSLAGGDTGELFF.

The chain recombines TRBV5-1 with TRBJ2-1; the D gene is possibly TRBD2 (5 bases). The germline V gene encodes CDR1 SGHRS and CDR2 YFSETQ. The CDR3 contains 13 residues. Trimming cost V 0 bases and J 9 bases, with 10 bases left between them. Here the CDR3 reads CASSLDGIIEQFF. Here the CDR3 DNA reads TGCGCCAGCAGCTTGGACGGGATTATTGAGCAGTTCTTC.

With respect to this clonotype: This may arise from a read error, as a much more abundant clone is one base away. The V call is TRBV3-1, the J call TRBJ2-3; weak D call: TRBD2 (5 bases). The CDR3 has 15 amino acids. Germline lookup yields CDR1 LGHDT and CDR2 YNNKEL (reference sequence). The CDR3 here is CAGSQRDASTDTQYF. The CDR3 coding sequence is TGTGCCGGCAGCCAACGGGATGCTAGCACAGATACGCAGTATTTT.

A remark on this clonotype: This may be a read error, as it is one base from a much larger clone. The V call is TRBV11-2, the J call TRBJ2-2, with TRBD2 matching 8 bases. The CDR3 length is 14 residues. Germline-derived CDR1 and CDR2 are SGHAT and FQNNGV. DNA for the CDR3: TGTGCCAGCAGGTTAGCGGGAAACACCGAGGAGCTGTTTTTT. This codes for CASRLAGNTEELFF.

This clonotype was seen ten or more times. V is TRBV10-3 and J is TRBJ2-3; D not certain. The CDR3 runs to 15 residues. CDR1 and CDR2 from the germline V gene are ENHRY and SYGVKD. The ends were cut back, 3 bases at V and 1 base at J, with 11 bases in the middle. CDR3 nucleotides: TGTGCCATCAGTGACCGGGTTTATGGCACAGATACGCAGTATTTT. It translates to CAISDRVYGTDTQYF.

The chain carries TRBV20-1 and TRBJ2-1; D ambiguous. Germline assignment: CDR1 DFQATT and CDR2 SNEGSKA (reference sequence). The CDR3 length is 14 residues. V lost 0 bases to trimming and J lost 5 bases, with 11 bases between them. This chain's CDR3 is CSARDPDVNNEQFF. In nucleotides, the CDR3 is TGCAGTGCTAGAGATCCGGACGTGAACAATGAGCAGTTCTTC.

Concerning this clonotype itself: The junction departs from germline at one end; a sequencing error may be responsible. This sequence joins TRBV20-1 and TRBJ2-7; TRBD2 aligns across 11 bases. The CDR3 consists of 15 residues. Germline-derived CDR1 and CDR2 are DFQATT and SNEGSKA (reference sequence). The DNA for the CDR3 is TGCAGTGCTAGGACTAGCGGGATAAGGGGCGGGGAGCTGTACTTC. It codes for CSARTSGIRGGELYF.

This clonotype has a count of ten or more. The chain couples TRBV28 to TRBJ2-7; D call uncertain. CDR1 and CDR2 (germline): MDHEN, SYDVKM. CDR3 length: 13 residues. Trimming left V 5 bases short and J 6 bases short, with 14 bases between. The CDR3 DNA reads TGTGCCAGCAGTCGAGCTAACACGGGCGAGCAGTACTTC. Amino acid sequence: CASSRANTGEQYF. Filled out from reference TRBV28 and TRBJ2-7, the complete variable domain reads DVKVTQSSRYLVKRTGEKVFLECVQDMDHENMFWYRQDPGLGLRLIYFSYDVKMKEKGDIPEGYSVSREKKERFSLILESASTNQTSMYLCASSRANTGEQYFGPGTRLTVT.

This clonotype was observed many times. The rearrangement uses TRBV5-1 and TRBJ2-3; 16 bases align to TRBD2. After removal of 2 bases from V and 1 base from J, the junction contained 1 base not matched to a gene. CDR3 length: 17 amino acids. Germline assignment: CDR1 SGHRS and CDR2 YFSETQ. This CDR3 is CASSFGTSGRGTDTQYF. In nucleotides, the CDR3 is TGCGCCAGCAGCTTTGGGACTAGCGGGAGGGGCACAGATACGCAGTATTTT.

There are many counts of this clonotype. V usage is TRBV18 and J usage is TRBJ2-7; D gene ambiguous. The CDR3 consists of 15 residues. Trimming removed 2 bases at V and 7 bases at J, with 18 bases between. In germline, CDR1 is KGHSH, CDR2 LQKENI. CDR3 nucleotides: TGTGCCAGCTCACCATCCGTCCGCGCCGGTGGAGAGCAGTACTTC. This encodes CASSPSVRAGGEQYF.

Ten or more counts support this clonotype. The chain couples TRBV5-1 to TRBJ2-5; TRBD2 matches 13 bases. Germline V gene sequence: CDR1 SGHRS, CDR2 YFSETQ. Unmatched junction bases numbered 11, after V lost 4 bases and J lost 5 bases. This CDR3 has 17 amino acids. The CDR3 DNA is TGCGCCAGCAGCCGCGCGACTAGCGGGAGGCCGCGGGAGACCCAGTACTTC. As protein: CASSRATSGRPRETQYF.

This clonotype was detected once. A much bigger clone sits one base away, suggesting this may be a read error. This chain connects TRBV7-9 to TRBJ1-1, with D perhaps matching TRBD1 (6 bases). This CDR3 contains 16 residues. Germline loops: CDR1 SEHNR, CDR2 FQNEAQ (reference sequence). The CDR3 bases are TGTACCAGCAGCCCCGCGGGGGGGCTGATGAACACTGAAGCTTTCTTT. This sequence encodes CTSSPAGGLMNTEAFF.

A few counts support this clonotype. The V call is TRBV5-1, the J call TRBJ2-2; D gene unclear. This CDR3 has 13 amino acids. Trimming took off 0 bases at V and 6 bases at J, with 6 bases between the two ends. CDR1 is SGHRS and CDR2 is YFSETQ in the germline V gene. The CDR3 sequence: CASSLDVSGELFF. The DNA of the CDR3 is TGCGCCAGCAGCTTGGACGTATCCGGGGAGCTGTTTTTT.

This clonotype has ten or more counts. CDR3 amino acids: CASSLGTGGPRPLHF. The CDR3 DNA reads as TGTGCCAGCTCACTTGGGACAGGGGGGCCCCGACCCCTCCACTTT. The J gene is TRBJ1-6, the V gene TRBV18; 11 bases match TRBD1. Unmatched junction bases numbered 8, after V lost 4 bases and J lost 12 bases. CDR1 is KGHSH, CDR2 LQKENI, per germline. This CDR3 contains 15 residues.

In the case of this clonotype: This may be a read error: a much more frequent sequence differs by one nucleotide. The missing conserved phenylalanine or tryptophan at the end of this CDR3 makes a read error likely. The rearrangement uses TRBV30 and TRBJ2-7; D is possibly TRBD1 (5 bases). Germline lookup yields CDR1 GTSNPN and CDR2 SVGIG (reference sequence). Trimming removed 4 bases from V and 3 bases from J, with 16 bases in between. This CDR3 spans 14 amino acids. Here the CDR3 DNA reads TGTGCCTGGACCTCAGGGAAGGGGAACTACGAGCAGTACTCC. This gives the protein CAWTSGKGNYEQYS.

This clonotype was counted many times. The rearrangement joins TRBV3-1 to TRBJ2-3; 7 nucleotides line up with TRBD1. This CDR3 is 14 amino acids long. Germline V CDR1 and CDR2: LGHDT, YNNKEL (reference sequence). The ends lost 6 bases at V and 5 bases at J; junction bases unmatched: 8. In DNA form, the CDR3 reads TGTGCCAGCAGTTTCAGACAGGGCGGAGATACGCAGTATTTT. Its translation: CASSFRQGGDTQYF.

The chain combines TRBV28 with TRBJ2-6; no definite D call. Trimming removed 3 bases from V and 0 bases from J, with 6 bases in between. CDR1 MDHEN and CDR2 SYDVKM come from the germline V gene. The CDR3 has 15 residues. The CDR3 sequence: CASSFLLSGANVLTF. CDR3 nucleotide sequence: TGTGCCAGCAGTTTCCTCCTCTCTGGGGCCAACGTCCTGACTTTC.

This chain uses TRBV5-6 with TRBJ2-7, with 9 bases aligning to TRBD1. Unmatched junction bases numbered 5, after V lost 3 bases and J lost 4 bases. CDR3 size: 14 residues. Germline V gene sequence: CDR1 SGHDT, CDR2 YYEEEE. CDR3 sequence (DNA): TGTGCCAGCAGCTGGGACAGGGAGGCGTACGAGCAGTACTTC. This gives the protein CASSWDREAYEQYF.

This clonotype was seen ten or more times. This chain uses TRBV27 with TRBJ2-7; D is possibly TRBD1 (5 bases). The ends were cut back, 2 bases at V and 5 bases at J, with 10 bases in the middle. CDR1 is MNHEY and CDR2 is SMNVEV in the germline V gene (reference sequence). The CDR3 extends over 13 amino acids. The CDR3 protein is CASSLNRMDEQYF. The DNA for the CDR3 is TGTGCCAGCAGTTTAAACAGGATGGACGAGCAGTACTTC.